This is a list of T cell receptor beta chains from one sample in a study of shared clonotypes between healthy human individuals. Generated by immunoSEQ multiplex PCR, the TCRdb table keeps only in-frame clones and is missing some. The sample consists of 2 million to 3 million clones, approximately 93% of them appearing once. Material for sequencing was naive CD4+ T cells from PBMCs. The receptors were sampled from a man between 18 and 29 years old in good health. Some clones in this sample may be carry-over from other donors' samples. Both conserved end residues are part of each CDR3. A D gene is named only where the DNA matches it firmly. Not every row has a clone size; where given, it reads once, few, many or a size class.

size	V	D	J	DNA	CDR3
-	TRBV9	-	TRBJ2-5	TGTGCCAGCAGCCCCGGCCAACCTCAAGAGACCCAGTACTTC	CASSPGQPQETQYF
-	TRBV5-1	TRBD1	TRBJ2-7	TGCGCCAGCAGCTTGGTACTGGACAGGGGCTACGAGCAGTACTTC	CASSLVLDRGYEQYF
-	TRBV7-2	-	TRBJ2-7	TGTGCCAGCAGCTTAGCGCCCAGTTTCGCCTACGAGCAGTACTTC	CASSLAPSFAYEQYF
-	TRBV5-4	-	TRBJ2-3	TGTGCCAGCAGCTTACCGGGACTTTCGCGGGTAGATACGCAGTATTTT	CASSLPGLSRVDTQYF
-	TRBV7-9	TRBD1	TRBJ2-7	TGTGCCAGCAGCTCGGGACAGGGAGTTTACGAGCAGTACTTC	CASSSGQGVYEQYF
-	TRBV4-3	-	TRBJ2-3	TGCGCCAGCAGCCCCGAAGCGACCACAGATACGCAGTATTTT	CASSPEATTDTQYF
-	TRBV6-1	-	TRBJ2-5	TGTGCCAGCAGGGGTAGGGAGACCCAGTACTTC	CASRGRETQYF
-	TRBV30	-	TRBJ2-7	TGTGCCTGGAGTGCTGTCGGGGGCTCCAACGAGCAGTACTTC	CAWSAVGGSNEQYF
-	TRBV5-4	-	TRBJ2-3	TGTGCCAGCAGCTCGACTAGGTCGGATACGCAGTATTTT	CASSSTRSDTQYF
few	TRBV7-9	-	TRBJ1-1	TGTGCCAGCAGCTTCCAAGACAGAAACACTGAAGCTTTCTTT	CASSFQDRNTEAFF
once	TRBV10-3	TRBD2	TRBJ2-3	TGTGCCATCAGACTGACTAGCGGGAGCGATACGCAGTATTTT	CAIRLTSGSDTQYF
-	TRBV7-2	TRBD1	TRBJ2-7	TGTGCCAGCAGCTTAATTTCCGGGACAGGGGGCGTTCTCTCCGAGCAGTACTTC	CASSLISGTGGVLSEQYF
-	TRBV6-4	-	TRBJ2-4	TGTGCCAGCAGTGAATCCGGGACATCTCTGGCCAAAAACATTCAGTACTTC	CASSESGTSLAKNIQYF
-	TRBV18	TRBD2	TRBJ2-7	TGTGCCAGCTCCTCGGGAGGCTACGAGCAGTACTTC	CASSSGGYEQYF
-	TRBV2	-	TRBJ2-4	TGTGCCAGCATAGGCATCCCCAAAAACATTCAGTACTTC	CASIGIPKNIQYF
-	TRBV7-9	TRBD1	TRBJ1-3	TGTGCCAGCAGCTTAGAAAGGGGGCCTGGAAACACCATATATTTT	CASSLERGPGNTIYF
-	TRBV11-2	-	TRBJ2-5	TGTGCCAGCAGCTCCGGGACTGTTCCTCGAGAGACCCAGTACTTC	CASSSGTVPRETQYF
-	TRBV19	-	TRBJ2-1	TGTGCCAGTAGTATTCCCTGGGGAACTACTACCTACAATGAGCAGTTCTTC	CASSIPWGTTTYNEQFF
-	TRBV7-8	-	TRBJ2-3	TGTGCCAGCAGCTTACAAGCGGCATACACAGATACGCAGTATTTT	CASSLQAAYTDTQYF
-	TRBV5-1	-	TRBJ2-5	TGCGCCAGCAGCCCAGGCGGGACAGAAGAGACCCAGTACTTC	CASSPGGTEETQYF
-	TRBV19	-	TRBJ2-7	TGTGCCAGTAAAAACGGGGGCCCCTCCTACGAGCAGTACTTC	CASKNGGPSYEQYF
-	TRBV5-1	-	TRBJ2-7	TGCGCCAGCAGAATCAGGATCGGCTTCGAGCAGTACTTC	CASRIRIGFEQYF
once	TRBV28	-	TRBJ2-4	TGTGCCACCCAAGCCCAGTTTGTATCCAAAAACATTCAGTACTTC	CATQAQFVSKNIQYF
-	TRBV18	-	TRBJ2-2	TGTGCCAGCTCACCCCGATATACCGGGGAGCTGTTTTTT	CASSPRYTGELFF
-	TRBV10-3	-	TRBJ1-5	TGTGCCAGCAGCTTGGACAACAATCAGCCCCAGCATTTT	CASSLDNNQPQHF
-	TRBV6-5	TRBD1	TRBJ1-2	TGTGCCAGCAGTTACGGAACAGGGGGTAACTATGGCTACACCTTC	CASSYGTGGNYGYTF
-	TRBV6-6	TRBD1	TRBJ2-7	TGTGCCAGCAGTTACGGGACAGAGTCCTACGAGCAGTACTTC	CASSYGTESYEQYF
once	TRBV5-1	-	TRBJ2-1	TGCGCCAGCATGGGCGGCTCCCTTTCCTACAATGAGCAGTTCTTC	CASMGGSLSYNEQFF
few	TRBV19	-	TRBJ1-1	TGTGCCAGTACCCGGGAACTGAACACTGAAGCTTTCTTT	CASTRELNTEAFF
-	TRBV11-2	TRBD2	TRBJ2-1	TGTGCCAGCAGCCACCTTAGCGGGAGAGGCCCCTACAATGAGCAGTTCTTC	CASSHLSGRGPYNEQFF
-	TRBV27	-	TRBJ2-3	TGTGCCAGCAGTTCCCGTCTAGACCCCCCGTCGGATACGCAGTATTTT	CASSSRLDPPSDTQYF
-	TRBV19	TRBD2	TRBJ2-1	TGTGCCAGTGGGGCCCACGGGGGAGGGCCGGGCCATGAGCAGTTCTTC	CASGAHGGGPGHEQFF
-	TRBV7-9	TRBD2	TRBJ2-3	TGTGCCAGCAGCCCGGGACTAGCGGGAGTTATAGATACGCAGTATTTT	CASSPGLAGVIDTQYF
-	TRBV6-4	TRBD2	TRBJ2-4	TGTGCCAGCAGCCCTTCTGGGGGGGGCATTCAGTACTTC	CASSPSGGGIQYF